This entry lists 23 T cell receptor beta chains sequenced from one sample in a study of early T cells in non-severe SARS-CoV-2 infection. Each CDR3 protein gets one entry after TCRdb re-called the 5' RACE reads with MiXCR. The data hold about 77,000 distinct CDR3 sequences, with about 9.6% observed a single time. Sequenced input: whole blood. Receptor source: an adult who was a healthcare worker with PCR-confirmed SARS-CoV-2 infection or an uninfected control (not recorded which).

The chain uses TRBV10-1 and TRBJ2-3; D is ambiguous. Germline-derived CDR1 and CDR2 are WNHNN and SYGVQD (reference sequence). The V and J ends lost 9 bases and 4 bases respectively, with 2 bases between them. This CDR3 is 9 amino acids long. The CDR3 nucleotides read TGCGCCAGGTCAGATACGCAGTATTTT. This gives the protein CARSDTQYF.

This clonotype was found a few times. The chain has TRBV5-4 and TRBJ2-2; D is ambiguous. The CDR3 length is 15 residues. The germline gives CDR1 SGHNT, CDR2 YYREEE (reference sequence). Trimming stripped 0 bases from V and 0 bases from J, with 6 bases between. The CDR3 sequence: CASSLVVANTGELFF. CDR3 nucleotide sequence: TGTGCCAGCAGCTTGGTTGTGGCGAACACCGGGGAGCTGTTTTTT.

This clonotype was observed a few times. The V call is TRBV28, the J call TRBJ1-1; weak D call: TRBD1 (6 bases). The CDR3 covers 11 residues. Germline CDR1 MDHEN, CDR2 SYDVKM. Deletions cut 4 bases from V and 13 bases from J, with 13 bases between. CDR3 region: CASSSRGKVFF. CDR3 DNA: TGTGCCAGCAGTTCCAGGGGTAAAGTTTTCTTT.

This clonotype showed up many times. The chain has TRBV3-1 and TRBJ2-2; D is perhaps TRBD2 (5 bases). V gave up 0 bases and J gave up 1 base, with 12 bases separating them. Germline V CDR1 and CDR2: LGHDT, YNNKEL (reference sequence). The CDR3 is 17 amino acids. DNA for the CDR3: TGTGCCAGCAGCCAAGATCGGGGTAGGAGGAACACCGGGGAGCTGTTTTTT. It specifies CASSQDRGRRNTGELFF.

V and J are TRBV29-1 and TRBJ2-2; 7 positions match TRBD1. CDR1 SQVTM and CDR2 ANQGSEA come from the germline V gene. The length of the CDR3 is 13 residues. Unmatched junction bases numbered 5, after V lost 6 bases and J lost 4 bases. The CDR3 bases are TGCAGCGTCAGGGGACAGAGCACCGGGGAGCTGTTTTTT. This sequence encodes CSVRGQSTGELFF.

The sample holds many counts of this clonotype. The chain is built from TRBV11-2 and TRBJ2-7, with 8 positions matching TRBD2. The germline CDR1 and CDR2 sequences are SGHAT and FQNNGV. The CDR3 has 15 amino acids. Germline trimming cut 1 base from V and 8 bases from J; bases unmatched to any gene: 10. The CDR3 sequence is CASSLVRAGVLKQYF. In nucleotides, the CDR3 is TGTGCCAGCAGCTTAGTTAGAGCGGGAGTTCTGAAGCAGTACTTC.

The rearrangement joins TRBV11-3 to TRBJ2-1, with D perhaps given as TRBD1 or TRBD2 (6 bases each). The CDR3 sequence is 15 residues long. The V gene lost 5 bases and the J gene lost 3 bases, with 14 bases spanning the gap. Looked up from germline, CDR1 is SGHNT and CDR2 is YENEEA. The CDR3 spells CASSPGGGLYNEQFF. In nucleotides, the CDR3 is TGTGCCAGCAGCCCCGGAGGGGGACTCTACAATGAGCAGTTCTTC.

The chain employs TRBV10-3 and TRBJ2-5, with 7 bases fitting TRBD1. This CDR3 is built from 14 residues. From germline, CDR1 is ENHRY and CDR2 SYGVKD. J was trimmed by 5 bases and V by 8 bases; bases with no gene match: 11. The CDR3 DNA reads TGTGCCATCCGCGACCCGGGACAGAAGGAGACCCAGTACTTC. This gives the protein CAIRDPGQKETQYF.

This clonotype was seen a few times. The rearrangement links TRBV7-9 to TRBJ2-2; TRBD1 aligns across 11 bases. V was pared by 5 bases and J by 6 bases, with 2 bases of the junction left unmatched. Germline CDR1 SEHNR, CDR2 FQNEAQ (reference sequence). There are 14 residues in the CDR3. The CDR3 nucleotides are TGTGCCAGCAGCGAGGGACAGGGGGCCGGGGAGCTGTTTTTT. This codes for CASSEGQGAGELFF.

This clonotype was counted between two and nine times. The gene calls are TRBV28 and TRBJ2-1; maybe TRBD2 (5 bases). The CDR3 runs 15 residues. Trimming stripped 3 bases from V and 2 bases from J, with 11 bases between. In germline, CDR1 is MDHEN, CDR2 SYDVKM. CDR3 DNA: TGTGCCAGCAGTTTTCGGACTGCCGCCTACAATGAGCAGTTCTTC. Translating gives CASSFRTAAYNEQFF.

V gene TRBV4-1 combines with J gene TRBJ2-7, with D perhaps TRBD2 (6 bases). V dropped 3 bases and J dropped 4 bases, with 19 bases sitting between them. Looked up from germline, CDR1 is MGHRA and CDR2 is YSYEKL. CDR3 length: 16 amino acids. CDR3: CASSQSTASGLYEQYF. CDR3 nucleotides: TGCGCCAGCAGCCAGTCCACGGCGAGCGGGCTGTACGAGCAGTACTTC.

This clonotype came up many times. The chain recombines TRBV5-1 with TRBJ2-7; D is undetermined. The CDR3 totals 12 residues. The V end was cut by 1 base, the J end by 3 bases, with 5 bases between. Per germline, CDR1 SGHRS and CDR2 YFSETQ. Here the CDR3 reads CASSLPSYEQYF. DNA of the CDR3: TGCGCCAGCAGCTTGCCCAGCTACGAGCAGTACTTC.

This clonotype was recorded many times. This chain joins TRBV7-2 and TRBJ1-2; a possible D gene is TRBD1 (5 bases). The CDR3 has 14 residues. Germline V gene lookup returns CDR1 SGHTA and CDR2 FQGNSA. V lost 4 bases and J 4 bases, leaving 13 bases between the germline ends. The CDR3 nucleotides are TGTGCCAGCAGCTCGGGGGTGGGGAGCTATGGCTACACCTTC. Translating it yields CASSSGVGSYGYTF.

This clonotype was seen a handful of times. V gene TRBV29-1 combines with J gene TRBJ2-2; D is ambiguous. V was pared by 5 bases and J by 3 bases, with 7 bases between. CDR1 SQVTM and CDR2 ANQGSEA come from the germline V gene. This CDR3 comprises 12 residues. The CDR3: CSVIRDTGELFF. The CDR3 DNA reads TGCAGCGTTATTAGGGACACCGGGGAGCTGTTTTTT.

The chain is built from TRBV27 and TRBJ2-3; TRBD1 matches 9 bases. The CDR3 consists of 14 residues. CDR1 is MNHEY, CDR2 SMNVEV, per germline (reference sequence). V dropped 4 bases and J dropped 5; count of bases not matched to a gene: 4. Here the CDR3 DNA reads TGTGCCAGCAGTTACGGGACAGGGATAGATACGCAGTATTTT. Protein product: CASSYGTGIDTQYF.

This clonotype was counted only a few times. The chain has TRBV6-6 and TRBJ2-7; D gene uncertain. V was trimmed by 0 bases and J by 4 bases, leaving 10 bases between them. The V gene's germline CDR1 is MNHNY and CDR2 SVGAGI (reference sequence). The CDR3 has 14 amino acids. The CDR3 reads CASSYSEPRYEQYF. The CDR3 DNA follows: TGTGCCAGCAGTTACTCTGAACCTCGGTACGAGCAGTACTTC.

This clonotype was seen ten or more times. This rearrangement joins TRBV7-2 to TRBJ2-1; D is undetermined. CDR1 is SGHTA, CDR2 FQGNSA, per germline. The CDR3 loop spans 11 amino acids. The ends were cut back, 3 bases at V and 7 bases at J, with 4 bases in the middle. CDR3 bases: TGTGCCAGCAGCTTGGTTAATGAGCAGTTCTTC. Translated: CASSLVNEQFF.

This clonotype was counted a few times. This sequence joins TRBV11-2 and TRBJ1-2, with 10 bases identical to TRBD1. V trimming: 4 bases; J trimming: 8 bases; junction bases outside the gene matches: 7. The CDR3 covers 14 residues. Per germline, CDR1 SGHAT and CDR2 FQNNGV. Here the CDR3 DNA reads TGTGCCAGCAGCTCGGACAGGGGGACCGGCGGCTACACCTTC. Its translation is CASSSDRGTGGYTF.

This clonotype was counted between two and nine times. The V gene is TRBV12-3 or TRBV12-4, the J gene TRBJ1-4; D is perhaps TRBD1 (5 bases). This CDR3 is 15 amino acids long. Trimming cost V 6 bases and J 7 bases, with 18 bases left between them. The CDR3: CASSPSAGVGEKLFF. For the CDR3, the DNA is TGTGCCAGCAGCCCCTCGGCGGGGGTTGGTGAAAAACTGTTTTTT.

There are a few counts of this clonotype. The chain couples TRBV3-1 to TRBJ2-5; D is undetermined. CDR1 is LGHDT and CDR2 is YNNKEL in the germline V gene (reference sequence). There are 14 residues in the CDR3. V lost 2 bases to trimming and J lost 4 bases, with 11 bases between them. The chain's CDR3 is CASSQMVQVETQYF. The CDR3 DNA sequence: TGTGCCAGCAGCCAAATGGTCCAAGTAGAGACCCAGTACTTC.

The V and J genes are TRBV28 and TRBJ1-4; D perhaps matches TRBD1 (5 bases). V lost 8 bases to trimming and J lost 8 bases, with 21 bases between them. The CDR3 has 15 amino acids. Germline-derived CDR1 and CDR2 are MDHEN and SYDVKM. Here the CDR3 DNA reads TGTGCCAGCCGGACCCCGGGACCCGTCGGCGAAAAACTGTTTTTT. This encodes CASRTPGPVGEKLFF.

The rearrangement joins TRBV5-1 to TRBJ2-3, with D possibly TRBD2 on 5 matching bases. CDR1 and CDR2 from the germline V gene are SGHRS and YFSETQ. The CDR3 is made up of 16 amino acids. V shed 1 base and J shed 1 base, with 13 bases lying between them. CDR3 in amino acids: CASSLSASSGTDTQYF. CDR3 DNA: TGCGCCAGCAGCTTGTCGGCTAGCTCTGGCACAGATACGCAGTATTTT.

In its sample, this clonotype was seen many times. The chain employs TRBV2 and TRBJ1-5; the D gene is possibly TRBD1 (5 bases). Germline values: CDR1 SNHLY, CDR2 FYNNEI. V lost 0 bases and J lost 4, with 10 bases in between. This CDR3 spans 15 amino acids. The CDR3 region is CASSEAGVSNQPQHF. The CDR3 coding sequence is TGTGCCAGCAGTGAAGCGGGGGTTTCGAATCAGCCCCAGCATTTT.